These 8 T cell receptor beta chains share one sample of origin, sequenced in a study of blood T cells in healthy people across ages. Using a J-beta primer mix together with a sample-barcoded 5' primer, a second PCR was run for roughly 6 to 11 cycles. TCRdb itself ran the 5' RACE reads through MiXCR, one entry per CDR3 protein. Of under 700,000 distinct CDR3 sequences in the sample, approximately 25% were seen once. These data are also associated with another study on T cells of mothers and their children.

The sequencing input was blood. These TCRs come from a boy younger than 18 in good health.

At least ten counts were recorded for this clonotype. The chain recombines TRBV6-5 with TRBJ1-1; D unresolved. Deletions cut 2 bases from V and 5 bases from J, with 6 bases between. Germline CDR1 and CDR2: MNHEY and SVGAGI. The CDR3 consists of 12 residues. The CDR3 here is CASSYRETEAFF. The CDR3 nucleotides read TGTGCCAGCAGTTACCGGGAAACTGAAGCTTTCTTT.

This clonotype has a handful of counts. This chain links TRBV7-3 with TRBJ2-7, with a possible D match to TRBD2 (6 bases). Trimming left V 2 bases short and J 7 bases short, with 15 bases between. The CDR3 totals 14 residues. Germline V gene sequence: CDR1 SGHTA, CDR2 FQGTGA. The DNA for the CDR3 is TGTGCCAGCAGCTTAGCTACCCACAGCGGGGAGCAGTACTTC. Protein: CASSLATHSGEQYF.

The chain recombines TRBV4-3 with TRBJ2-3, with D possibly being TRBD1 or TRBD2 (5 bases each). This CDR3 is built from 17 residues. Germline CDR1 LGHNA, CDR2 YSLEER. Trimming shortened V by 1 base and J by 4 bases, and 18 bases separated the two germline ends. The CDR3 reads CASSQGGSWDPPDTQYF. DNA for the CDR3: TGCGCCAGCAGCCAAGGGGGGAGTTGGGACCCTCCAGATACGCAGTATTTT.

This clonotype turned up a few times. The V call is TRBV20-1, the J call TRBJ1-2, with D perhaps matching TRBD1 (5 bases). Trimming cost V 4 bases and J 8 bases, with 14 bases left between them. Germline V gives CDR1 DFQATT, CDR2 SNEGSKA (reference sequence). The CDR3 totals 12 residues. The CDR3: CSATARDAGYTF. The CDR3 coding sequence is TGCAGTGCTACAGCCAGGGATGCCGGCTACACCTTC.

Remarks on this clonotype: The junction departs from the called germline gene at one end, perhaps through a read error. The V and J genes are TRBV2 and TRBJ2-2, with D possibly called TRBD1 or TRBD2 (7 bases each). Germline V lookup: CDR1 SNHLY, CDR2 FYNNEI. The CDR3 is 15 residues long. In DNA, the CDR3 is TGTGCCAGCATCCAGGGGGGGGCGAACACCAGGGAGCTGTTTTTT. Protein: CASIQGGANTRELFF.

This clonotype was counted many times. CDR3 in DNA: TGTGCCAGCAGACTAAGCGGGACAGGGAATTCACCCCTCCACTTT. It codes for CASRLSGTGNSPLHF. The rearrangement joins TRBV7-2 to TRBJ1-6, with 9 bases lining up with TRBD1. This CDR3 is built from 15 residues. Germline loops: CDR1 SGHTA, CDR2 FQGNSA. The trim removed 6 bases at V and 7 bases at J, leaving 7 bases unmatched.

This clonotype was seen only a few times. This chain uses TRBV5-1 with TRBJ2-7, with 13 bases aligning to TRBD2. This CDR3 has 16 amino acids. Germline V CDR1 and CDR2: SGHRS, YFSETQ. J lost 6 bases, V lost 2 bases, and 8 bases had no gene match. The CDR3 coding sequence is TGCGCCAGCAGCTTACTAGCGGGGGGGCCGAATAGCGAGCAGTACTTC. As protein: CASSLLAGGPNSEQYF.

The chain employs TRBV20-1 and TRBJ2-3; D is possibly TRBD1 or TRBD2 (5 bases each). This CDR3 contains 13 residues. Germline assignment: CDR1 DFQATT and CDR2 SNEGSKA (reference sequence). The V end lost 1 base, the J end lost 2 bases, and 7 bases lay between the germline ends. Written as DNA, the CDR3 is TGCAGTGCTAGAGTGGGACCCACAGATACGCAGTATTTT. The encoded protein is CSARVGPTDTQYF.